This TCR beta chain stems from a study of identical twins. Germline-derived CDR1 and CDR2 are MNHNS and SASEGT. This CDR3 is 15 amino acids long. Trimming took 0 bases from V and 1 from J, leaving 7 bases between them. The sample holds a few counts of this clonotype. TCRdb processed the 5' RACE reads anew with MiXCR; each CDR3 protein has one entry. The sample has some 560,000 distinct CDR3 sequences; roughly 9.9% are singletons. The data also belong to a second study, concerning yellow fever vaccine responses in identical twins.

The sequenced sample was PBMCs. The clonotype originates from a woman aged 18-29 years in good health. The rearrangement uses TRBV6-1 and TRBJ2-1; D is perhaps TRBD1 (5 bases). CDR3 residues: CASSEAAGSYNEQFF. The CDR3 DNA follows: TGTGCCAGCAGTGAAGCGGCAGGGTCCTACAATGAGCAGTTCTTC.